Below are 23 T cell receptor beta chains sequenced from a single sample in a study of shared clonotypes between healthy human individuals. Clones were sequenced by immunoSEQ multiplex PCR, and TCRdb holds only the in-frame ones, with some missing. Altogether over a million clones are present, about 75% being singletons, with the ten largest covering less than 1.5%. The sample taken for sequencing was memory CD4+ T cells sorted from blood. Subset meaning: CD45RA-negative fraction. The receptors come from a young man in good health.

The rearrangement links TRBV7-9 to TRBJ2-3; D ambiguous. Per the germline V gene, CDR1 is SEHNR and CDR2 is FQNEAQ (reference sequence). There are 15 residues in the CDR3. The V and J ends lost 5 bases and 0 bases respectively, with 12 bases between them. This CDR3 is CASSPDRPSTDTQYF. The CDR3, as DNA: TGTGCCAGCAGCCCGGATCGACCTAGCACAGATACGCAGTATTTT.

This clone was detected once. The J gene is TRBJ1-4, the V gene TRBV28; unclear D gene. In germline, CDR1 is MDHEN, CDR2 SYDVKM. The CDR3 consists of 15 residues. V was shortened by 6 bases and J by 3 bases, with 14 bases between the two germline ends. This chain's CDR3 is CASSPPAGSNEKLFF. Written as DNA, the CDR3 is TGTGCCAGCAGCCCCCCCGCGGGGTCTAATGAAAAACTGTTTTTT.

The chain is built from TRBV30 and TRBJ2-7, with 9 bases matching TRBD1. Per germline, CDR1 GTSNPN and CDR2 SVGIG (reference sequence). The CDR3 is 15 residues long. Losses at the gene ends were 2 bases for V and 2 bases for J; bases not matched to a gene: 7. This chain's CDR3 is CAWSSGQGNTYEQYF. In DNA, the CDR3 is TGTGCCTGGAGTTCGGGACAGGGCAATACCTACGAGCAGTACTTC.

Only a few counts were recorded for this clone. V usage is TRBV11-2 and J usage is TRBJ2-5, with D perhaps TRBD2 (5 bases). The V end lost 1 base, the J end lost 5 bases, and 20 bases lay between the germline ends. The CDR3 is 17 residues long. Germline values: CDR1 SGHAT, CDR2 FQNNGV. CDR3 coding DNA: TGTGCCAGCAGCTTAGGACATAGCGTTAGTACGGGGGAGACCCAGTACTTC. It yields the protein CASSLGHSVSTGETQYF.

The V gene is TRBV7-8, the J gene TRBJ2-7; the match to TRBD2 covers 7 bases. Germline CDR1 and CDR2: SGHVS and FQNEAQ. The CDR3 covers 16 residues. With 4 bases clipped from V and 6 bases from J, the junction kept 15 bases outside the gene matches. The CDR3 region is CASSSTPAGPRSEQYF. The CDR3 region has the DNA TGTGCCAGCAGCTCTACCCCAGCGGGACCCCGGAGCGAGCAGTACTTC.

The sample holds a few counts of this clone. This chain joins TRBV10-3 and TRBJ2-4; tentatively, D is TRBD1 (6 bases). This CDR3 has 14 amino acids. CDR1 and CDR2 (germline): ENHRY, SYGVKD. The V end lost 4 bases, the J end lost 3 bases, and 10 bases lay between the germline ends. The CDR3 nucleotides read TGTGCCATCAGTGTCAACAGGGACAAAAACATTCAGTACTTC. Protein sequence: CAISVNRDKNIQYF.

This chain joins TRBV28 and TRBJ1-4, with D possibly TRBD1 on 5 matching bases. V was shortened by 7 bases and J by 5 bases, with 17 bases between the two germline ends. CDR3 size: 15 residues. In germline, CDR1 is MDHEN, CDR2 SYDVKM. DNA for the CDR3: TGTGCCAGCACTCCCTGGGGCAGGGAGAATGAAAAACTGTTTTTT. Translation: CASTPWGRENEKLFF.

The chain combines TRBV2 with TRBJ1-2; 8 bases fit TRBD1. J was trimmed by 14 bases and V by 5 bases; bases with no gene match: 10. This CDR3 region has 12 residues. Germline values: CDR1 SNHLY, CDR2 FYNNEI. The CDR3 sequence: CASSPLGQGETF. In DNA, the CDR3 is TGTGCCAGCAGTCCCCTCGGACAGGGTGAGACCTTC.

This chain connects TRBV6-1 to TRBJ2-1; D remains unclear. The germline V and J ends were trimmed by 3 bases and 0 bases, with 9 bases remaining between them. Germline assignment: CDR1 MNHNS and CDR2 SASEGT. The CDR3 loop spans 15 amino acids. This CDR3 reads CASSDGRSSYNEQFF. The CDR3 DNA reads TGTGCCAGCAGTGACGGGCGGAGCTCCTACAATGAGCAGTTCTTC.

This chain joins TRBV30 and TRBJ2-3, with 14 nucleotides matching TRBD2. The CDR3 loop spans 15 amino acids. In germline, CDR1 is GTSNPN, CDR2 SVGIG (reference sequence). The V segment lost 2 bases and the J segment 4 bases; nucleotides outside the gene matches: 2. The CDR3 coding sequence is TGTGCCTGGAGTAGGGGACTAGCGGGAGCAGATACGCAGTATTTT. This sequence encodes CAWSRGLAGADTQYF.

On this clone itself: A junction boundary mismatches the germline segment, possibly from a read error. The chain has TRBV20-1 and TRBJ2-7; a possible D gene is TRBD1 (5 bases). This CDR3 is 9 amino acids long. Looked up from germline, CDR1 is DFQATT and CDR2 is SNEGSKA (reference sequence). The DNA for the CDR3 is TGCAGTGCTAGTCAATGGGGCTTTTTC. Translating gives CSASQWGFF.

Only a few counts were recorded for this clone. The rearrangement links TRBV10-3 to TRBJ1-3, with 7 bases fitting TRBD1. V trimming: 5 bases; J trimming: 4 bases; junction bases outside the gene matches: 5. In germline, CDR1 is ENHRY, CDR2 SYGVKD. The CDR3 is made up of 14 amino acids. Here the CDR3 DNA reads TGTGCCATCAGTTCCACAGGGGAAGGAAACACCATATATTTT. Protein: CAISSTGEGNTIYF.

The chain joins TRBV6-6 to TRBJ2-3; D may be TRBD2 (6 bases). Germline-derived CDR1 and CDR2 are MNHNY and SVGAGI (reference sequence). Trimming stripped 5 bases from V and 3 bases from J, with 9 bases between. The CDR3 loop spans 13 amino acids. CDR3 sequence reads: CASSKLATDTQYF. DNA of the CDR3: TGTGCCAGCAGTAAACTAGCAACAGATACGCAGTATTTT.

This clone appeared a few times. The J gene is TRBJ2-7, the V gene TRBV19; 9 bases are a match to TRBD1. After removal of 3 bases from V and 4 bases from J, the junction contained 7 bases not matched to a gene. Germline V gene lookup returns CDR1 LNHDA and CDR2 SQIVND (reference sequence). This CDR3 has 15 amino acids. CDR3 protein: CASSISGTGRYEQYF. CDR3 sequence (DNA): TGTGCCAGTAGTATTTCGGGGACAGGGAGGTACGAGCAGTACTTC.

V gene TRBV5-6 combines with J gene TRBJ1-6; D remains ambiguous. The CDR3 is 13 amino acids. Germline CDR1 and CDR2: SGHDT and YYEEEE. Deletions cut 4 bases from V and 10 bases from J, with 12 bases between. CDR3 sequence: CASSPTRASPLHF. As DNA, the CDR3 is TGTGCCAGCAGCCCCACACGGGCCTCACCCCTCCACTTT.

This clone was seen only once. The chain combines TRBV11-3 with TRBJ2-7; D is perhaps TRBD2 (8 bases). The V end was cut by 5 bases, the J end by 4 bases, with 24 bases between. Germline loops: CDR1 SGHNT, CDR2 YENEEA. The CDR3 covers 17 residues. The CDR3: CASSLAGRQGGKYEQYF. CDR3 sequence (DNA): TGTGCCAGCAGCCTAGCGGGCAGACAGGGCGGGAAATACGAGCAGTACTTC.

There are a few counts of this clone. V and J are TRBV27 and TRBJ2-2; 9 bases fit TRBD2. This CDR3 is built from 14 residues. Trimming took 2 bases from V and 5 from J; bases not matched to a gene: 0. The germline V gene has CDR1 MNHEY and CDR2 SMNVEV (reference sequence). The CDR3 region is CASSLLAGTGELFF. The CDR3 DNA is TGTGCCAGCAGTTTACTAGCGGGGACCGGGGAGCTGTTTTTT.

This sequence joins TRBV19 and TRBJ2-3, with D unclear. The V gene lost 9 bases and the J gene lost 2 bases, with 15 bases spanning the gap. The CDR3 contains 14 residues. The germline gives CDR1 LNHDA, CDR2 SQIVND (reference sequence). The CDR3, as DNA: TGTGCCAGCTCATCCAGGCGTCCCACAGATACGCAGTATTTT. It codes for CASSSRRPTDTQYF.

The table lists this clone with a few counts. The genes are TRBV7-9 and TRBJ2-1; 10 nucleotides line up with TRBD2. The junction had 8 bases not matched to a gene; V was cut back by 4 bases and J by 8 bases. The CDR3 runs 15 residues. Germline loops: CDR1 SEHNR, CDR2 FQNEAQ (reference sequence). Here the CDR3 reads CASSSSGRAPYEQFF. CDR3 sequence (DNA): TGTGCCAGCAGCTCAAGCGGGAGGGCCCCCTATGAGCAGTTCTTC. The full variable domain, its missing parts supplied by reference TRBV7-9 and TRBJ2-1, is DTGVSQNPRHKITKRGQNVTFRCDPISEHNRLYWYRQTLGQGPEFLTYFQNEAQLEKSRLLSDRFSAERPKGSFSTLEIQRTEQGDSAMYLCASSSSGRAPYEQFFGPGTRLTVL.

V is TRBV5-6 and J is TRBJ1-2; 8 positions match TRBD1. This CDR3 contains 15 residues. The V and J ends lost 2 bases and 0 bases, in that order; junction bases with no gene match: 3. Per the germline V gene, CDR1 is SGHDT and CDR2 is YYEEEE. CDR3: CASSFQDRANYGYTF. The CDR3, as DNA: TGTGCCAGCAGCTTTCAGGACAGGGCTAACTATGGCTACACCTTC.

This chain uses TRBV6-1 with TRBJ1-2; a weak D match, TRBD1 (5 bases). V dropped 8 bases and J dropped 0 bases, with 10 bases sitting between them. Germline CDR1 is MNHNS and CDR2 is SASEGT. This CDR3 spans 13 amino acids. The CDR3 region is CASGQETNYGYTF. In DNA, the CDR3 is TGTGCCAGCGGACAAGAGACTAACTATGGCTACACCTTC.

V and J are TRBV7-9 and TRBJ2-4; 7 nucleotides agree with TRBD1. Germline-derived CDR1 and CDR2 are SEHNR and FQNEAQ (reference sequence). There are 14 residues in the CDR3. J gave up 6 bases and V 4 bases, and 6 bases lay outside the gene matches. The CDR3 DNA sequence: TGTGCCAGCAGCTACGGGACAGTAGGAAACATTCAGTACTTC. Its protein product is CASSYGTVGNIQYF.

This clone showed up many times. The gene calls are TRBV7-8 and TRBJ1-1; D is unclear. Between the trimmed V and J ends, which lost 2 bases and 8 bases, there was a span of 9 bases. This CDR3 has 12 residues. Germline CDR1 reads SGHVS; CDR2 reads FQNEAQ. CDR3 DNA: TGTGCCAGCAGCTTAAGGGCCCAGGAAGCTTTCTTT. The encoded protein is CASSLRAQEAFF.